One and the same sample provided the 30 T cell receptor beta chains below, sequenced in a study of cytomegalovirus exposure and HLA in healthy donors. The study ran its PCR with 60 Vbeta and 13 Jbeta primers. Repertoires were generated with immunoSEQ multiplex PCR, while TCRdb's copy carries only in-frame clones and drops some. The sample yields about 160,000 clones, 75% to 90% seen once. Material for sequencing was PBMCs. The source is a young man in good health and CMV-seronegative.

The rearrangement links TRBV7-5 to TRBJ1-5. TRBV7-5 is a pseudogene. The CDR3 length is 15 residues. The CDR3 loop reads CVRSLGGGSNQPQHF. CDR3 coding DNA: TGTGTCAGAAGCTTAGGCGGTGGGAGCAATCAGCCCCAGCATTTT.

The chain couples TRBV28 to TRBJ1-1; 8 nucleotides match TRBD1. CDR1 is MDHEN and CDR2 is SYDVKM in the germline V gene. This CDR3 has 14 amino acids. V gave up 4 bases and J gave up 5 bases; unmatched junction bases: 6. CDR3 protein: CASSSDRVGTEAFF. CDR3 nucleotide sequence: TGTGCCAGCAGTTCGGACAGGGTAGGGACTGAAGCTTTCTTT.

This clone was seen a few times. The genes are TRBV11-2 and TRBJ2-3, with 10 nucleotides matching TRBD2. Germline V lookup: CDR1 SGHAT, CDR2 FQNNGV. The junction had 9 bases not matched to a gene; V was cut back by 2 bases and J by 7 bases. This CDR3 comprises 16 residues. The CDR3 is CASSLKSGGGPNTQYF. The CDR3 DNA follows: TGTGCCAGCAGCTTAAAAAGCGGGGGGGGCCCTAATACGCAGTATTTT.

This clone was detected once. This rearrangement joins TRBV29-1 to TRBJ2-3; 7 bases fit TRBD1. Germline trimming cut 6 bases from V and 0 bases from J; bases unmatched to any gene: 9. The germline V gene has CDR1 SQVTM and CDR2 ANQGSEA. The CDR3 consists of 15 residues. In DNA form, the CDR3 reads TGCAGCGTCTCACAGGGGTGGAAGAGCACAGATACGCAGTATTTT. It encodes CSVSQGWKSTDTQYF.

The gene calls are TRBV9 and TRBJ2-6; 9 nucleotides line up with TRBD1. V was clipped by 3 bases and J by 0 bases; unmatched bases: 7. CDR1 is SGDLS and CDR2 is YYNGEE in the germline V gene. CDR3 size: 18 residues. CDR3 in amino acids: CASSAGDRVNSGANVLTF. CDR3 in DNA: TGTGCCAGCAGCGCGGGGGACAGGGTGAACTCTGGGGCCAACGTCCTGACTTTC.

This chain links TRBV28 with TRBJ1-2; 8 nucleotides line up with TRBD1. V lost 4 bases, J lost 4 bases, and 8 bases stayed unmatched. Germline V lookup: CDR1 MDHEN, CDR2 SYDVKM. The CDR3 is 15 residues long. Written as DNA, the CDR3 is TGTGCCAGCAGTTCCCCAGGGGGCCCCTCCTATGGCTACACCTTC. Translating gives CASSSPGGPSYGYTF.

V is TRBV28 and J is TRBJ2-3, with TRBD2 identical over 10 bases. The CDR3 has 15 amino acids. Per the germline V gene, CDR1 is MDHEN and CDR2 is SYDVKM. Trimming cost V 5 bases and J 1 base; bases outside gene matches: 3. The CDR3 nucleotides are TGTGCCAGCAGTGTCGGGACTAGCGGCACAGATACGCAGTATTTT. Translated: CASSVGTSGTDTQYF.

The chain combines TRBV5-1 with TRBJ1-5; TRBD1 agrees at 10 bases. V dropped 0 bases and J dropped 5; count of bases not matched to a gene: 2. The CDR3 runs 15 residues. Germline CDR1 is SGHRS and CDR2 is YFSETQ. This chain's CDR3 is CASSLGTGGYQPQHF. The CDR3 coding sequence is TGCGCCAGCAGCTTGGGGACAGGGGGATATCAGCCCCAGCATTTT.

The chain uses TRBV6-5 and TRBJ2-2; D is uncertain. Deletions cut 7 bases from V and 5 bases from J, with 14 bases between. The V gene's germline CDR1 is MNHEY and CDR2 SVGAGI. The CDR3 spans 14 residues. CDR3 in DNA: TGTGCCAGCATTATTACCGAGGCGACCGGGGAGCTGTTTTTT. Encoded protein: CASIITEATGELFF.

V usage is TRBV6-1 and J usage is TRBJ1-2; TRBD1 is a possible D gene (5 bases). The V end was cut by 10 bases, the J end by 4 bases, with 19 bases between. In germline, CDR1 is MNHNS, CDR2 SASEGT. The CDR3 extends over 14 amino acids. CDR3 DNA sequence: TGTGCCATACGCGCATCGGGGGGAAGCTATGGCTACACCTTC. Translating it yields CAIRASGGSYGYTF.

The CDR3 coding sequence is TGTGCCAGCAGTATATTCTCAGGGGCCCTCTATGGCTACACCTTC. It specifies CASSIFSGALYGYTF. The genes are TRBV6-4 and TRBJ1-2; possibly TRBD1 for D (6 bases). Germline V CDR1 and CDR2: MRHNA, SNTAGT. The CDR3 has 15 residues. The V end lost 5 bases, the J end lost 4 bases, and 17 bases lay between the germline ends.

The chain carries TRBV7-2 and TRBJ2-7; 11 bases are shared with TRBD2. The CDR3 spans 15 residues. CDR1 is SGHTA and CDR2 is FQGNSA in the germline V gene. With 5 bases clipped from V and 2 bases from J, the junction kept 5 bases outside the gene matches. The CDR3 is CASSPGLAGTYEQYF. CDR3 DNA sequence: TGTGCCAGCAGCCCAGGACTAGCGGGTACCTACGAGCAGTACTTC.

This sequence joins TRBV5-4 and TRBJ2-7, with D possibly TRBD1 on 7 matching bases. CDR1 is SGHNT and CDR2 is YYREEE in the germline V gene (reference sequence). CDR3 size: 14 residues. V lost 4 bases and J 3 bases, leaving 14 bases between the germline ends. The CDR3 coding sequence is TGTGCCAGCAGCCCAGGAGGGGGCGGCTACGAGCAGTACTTC. Encoded protein: CASSPGGGGYEQYF.

V usage is TRBV6-5 and J usage is TRBJ1-1; TRBD1 might be the D (6 bases). The CDR3 covers 15 residues. V was cut by 6 bases and J by 5 bases, with 19 bases left in between. Per the germline V gene, CDR1 is MNHEY and CDR2 is SVGAGI. CDR3 amino acids: CASRGNRQAWTEAFF. For the CDR3, the DNA is TGTGCCAGCAGGGGCAACCGACAGGCCTGGACTGAAGCTTTCTTT.

The chain employs TRBV7-9 and TRBJ1-5; 7 bases map to TRBD1. V lost 1 base and J lost 7; bases outside the gene matches: 4. Germline V lookup: CDR1 SEHNR, CDR2 FQNEAQ (reference sequence). The CDR3 loop spans 14 amino acids. The CDR3 sequence: CASSLGQGEQPQHF. The CDR3 DNA sequence: TGTGCCAGCAGCTTAGGACAGGGCGAACAGCCCCAGCATTTT.

The chain carries TRBV7-3 and TRBJ1-1; TRBD1 aligns across 8 bases. This CDR3 has 16 amino acids. Trimming took 0 bases from V and 7 from J; bases not matched to a gene: 10. Per germline, CDR1 SGHTA and CDR2 FQGTGA. CDR3 in amino acids: CASSLTGARTGREAFF. As DNA, the CDR3 is TGTGCCAGCAGCTTAACGGGGGCCCGGACAGGGCGTGAAGCTTTCTTT.

This chain uses TRBV11-2 with TRBJ2-7, with TRBD1 as a possible D gene (6 bases). V was shortened by 6 bases and J by 2 bases, with 17 bases between the two germline ends. Germline CDR1 is SGHAT and CDR2 is FQNNGV. The CDR3 spans 15 residues. The CDR3 loop reads CASRPARGNPYEQYF. CDR3 nucleotide sequence: TGTGCCAGCAGACCCGCCAGGGGTAATCCCTACGAGCAGTACTTC. Combining the CDR3 with reference TRBV11-2 and TRBJ2-7 gives the whole variable domain EAGVAQSPRYKIIEKRQSVAFWCNPISGHATLYWYQQILGQGPKLLIQFQNNGVVDDSQLPKDRFSAERLKGVDSTLKIQPAKLEDSAVYLCASRPARGNPYEQYFGPGTRLTVT.

The chain joins TRBV30 to TRBJ1-3; 7 nucleotides line up with TRBD1. The CDR3 sequence is 14 residues long. Germline V lookup: CDR1 GTSNPN, CDR2 SVGIG (reference sequence). The junction had 6 bases not matched to a gene; V was cut back by 3 bases and J by 4 bases. CDR3 amino acids: CAWSRPGQGNTIYF. CDR3 nucleotide sequence: TGTGCCTGGAGCCGCCCGGGACAGGGAAACACCATATATTTT.

The genes are TRBV4-3 and TRBJ1-1; TRBD1 aligns across 7 bases. Unmatched junction bases numbered 4, after V lost 0 bases and J lost 6 bases. CDR3 length: 14 residues. The germline V gene encodes CDR1 LGHNA and CDR2 YSLEER. CDR3 sequence reads: CASSQDRGLSEAFF. CDR3 DNA sequence: TGCGCCAGCAGCCAAGATAGGGGGCTGTCTGAAGCTTTCTTT.

The chain employs TRBV7-8 and TRBJ2-7; TRBD2 matches at 14 bases. After removal of 5 bases from V and 0 bases from J, the junction contained 6 bases not matched to a gene. The CDR3 sequence is 17 residues long. Germline CDR1 reads SGHVS; CDR2 reads FQNEAQ. This chain's CDR3 is CASSEPGLAGDSYEQYF. The CDR3 nucleotides read TGTGCCAGCAGCGAACCGGGACTAGCGGGAGACTCCTACGAGCAGTACTTC.

V and J are TRBV10-3 and TRBJ1-2; unclear D gene. V was cut by 2 bases and J by 6 bases, with 19 bases left in between. The CDR3 length is 16 residues. Germline CDR1 and CDR2: ENHRY and SYGVKD. For the CDR3, the DNA is TGTGCCATCAGTGAGCCGCGCGGACTCCCGGATCATGGCTACACCTTC. Protein product: CAISEPRGLPDHGYTF.

The V call is TRBV30, the J call TRBJ1-4; TRBD1 matches 9 bases. Germline-derived CDR1 and CDR2 are GTSNPN and SVGIG (reference sequence). V was clipped by 3 bases and J by 8 bases; unmatched bases: 7. The CDR3 consists of 14 residues. CDR3 region: CAWSVTGGGEKLFF. The CDR3 coding sequence is TGTGCCTGGAGCGTCACAGGGGGCGGCGAAAAACTGTTTTTT.

The chain employs TRBV27 and TRBJ2-3; D is perhaps TRBD1 (6 bases). The CDR3 has 11 residues. The germline V and J ends were trimmed by 5 bases and 10 bases, with 10 bases remaining between them. Germline CDR1 is MNHEY and CDR2 is SMNVEV (reference sequence). The CDR3 region has the DNA TGTGCCAGCAGTAGGTCAGGGGCGCAGTATTTT. Its protein is CASSRSGAQYF.

The CDR3 DNA reads as TGTGCCAGCAGCCCCAGTCTCTCTTCTTCTTCACCCCTCCACTTT. Translating it yields CASSPSLSSSSPLHF. The chain couples TRBV14 to TRBJ1-6; D unresolved. Germline V CDR1 and CDR2: SGHDN, FVKESK. The CDR3 is made up of 15 amino acids. With 4 bases removed from V and 9 bases from J, the gap between germline ends came to 16 bases.

The gene calls are TRBV9 and TRBJ2-1; 8 nucleotides line up with TRBD2. Trimming cost V 2 bases and J 3 bases; bases outside gene matches: 7. Germline V gene data show CDR1 as SGDLS and CDR2 as YYNGEE. The CDR3 has 16 amino acids. The CDR3, as DNA: TGTGCCAGCAGCGTGGGTCCCCTAGCGGGCTACAATGAGCAGTTCTTC. It encodes CASSVGPLAGYNEQFF.

This chain connects TRBV30 to TRBJ2-5; 7 bases match TRBD2. The J call may be incorrect, as the DNA end agrees better with TRBJ2-7. Germline values: CDR1 GTSNPN, CDR2 SVGIG (reference sequence). The CDR3 runs 12 residues. The CDR3 here is CAWSVSSGEQYF. CDR3 DNA sequence: TGTGCCTGGAGTGTATCTAGCGGCGAGCAGTACTTC.

The chain links TRBV7-2 to TRBJ1-5; 9 nucleotides line up with TRBD1. The CDR3 spans 15 residues. Per the germline V gene, CDR1 is SGHTA and CDR2 is FQGNSA. V was pared by 5 bases and J by 3 bases, with 5 bases of the junction left unmatched. The CDR3 protein is CASSPRTGVNQPQHF. As DNA, the CDR3 is TGTGCCAGCAGCCCAAGGACAGGGGTCAATCAGCCCCAGCATTTT.

The chain is built from TRBV5-6 and TRBJ1-1; D unresolved. This CDR3 has 14 amino acids. Germline loops: CDR1 SGHDT, CDR2 YYEEEE. Deletions cut 0 bases from V and 7 bases from J, with 13 bases between. In DNA, the CDR3 is TGTGCCAGCAGCTTGGGGAGTTTACTAAGTGAAGCTTTCTTT. It codes for CASSLGSLLSEAFF.

This clone was recorded only once. At one boundary the junction diverges from the germline segment, which might be a read error. This chain connects TRBV6-1 to TRBJ2-7, with a tentative D call TRBD1 (5 bases). Looked up from germline, CDR1 is MNHNS and CDR2 is SASEGT. This CDR3 comprises 11 residues. CDR3 sequence reads: CASKQAMWAHF. The CDR3 bases are TGTGCCAGCAAACAGGCCATGTGGGCTCACTTC.

The chain is built from TRBV29-1 and TRBJ2-2, with D tentatively TRBD1 (5 bases). CDR1 is SQVTM, CDR2 ANQGSEA, per germline. This CDR3 comprises 11 residues. Trimming took off 7 bases at V and 7 bases at J, with 10 bases between the two ends. DNA of the CDR3: TGCAGCGGCAGGGTGGACGGGGAGCTGTTTTTT. Translating it yields CSGRVDGELFF.